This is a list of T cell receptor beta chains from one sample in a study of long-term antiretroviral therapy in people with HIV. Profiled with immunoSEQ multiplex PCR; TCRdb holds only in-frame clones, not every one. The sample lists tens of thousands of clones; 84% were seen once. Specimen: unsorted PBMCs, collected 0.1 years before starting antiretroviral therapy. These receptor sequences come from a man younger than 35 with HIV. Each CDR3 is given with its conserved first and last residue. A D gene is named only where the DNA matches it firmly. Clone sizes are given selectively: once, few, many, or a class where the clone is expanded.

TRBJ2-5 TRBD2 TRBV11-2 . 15 CASSYGLAGGETQYF TGTGCCAGCAGTTATGGACTAGCGGGAGGAGAGACCCAGTACTTC
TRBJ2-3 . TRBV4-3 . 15 CASSQGGLHTDTQYF TGCGCCAGCAGCCAAGGGGGACTTCACACAGATACGCAGTATTTT
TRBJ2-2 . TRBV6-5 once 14 CASTSLVPIGELFF TGTGCCAGTACTTCCCTAGTCCCTATCGGGGAGCTGTTTTTT
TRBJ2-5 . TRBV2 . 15 CASSVQGLWQETQYF TGTGCCAGCAGTGTGCAGGGATTGTGGCAAGAGACCCAGTACTTC
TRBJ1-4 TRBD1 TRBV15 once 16 CATSSHHGTGDEKLFF TGTGCCACCAGCAGCCACCACGGGACAGGGGACGAAAAACTGTTTTTT
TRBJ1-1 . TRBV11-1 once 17 CASSLTLQGEMNTEAFF TGTGCCAGCAGCTTAACCCTCCAGGGCGAAATGAACACTGAAGCTTTCTTT
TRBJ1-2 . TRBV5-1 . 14 CASSPVGGGVGYTF TGCGCCAGCAGCCCGGTCGGGGGTGGAGTGGGCTACACCTTC
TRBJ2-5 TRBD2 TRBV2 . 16 CASSLAGGPISETQYF TGTGCCAGCAGTCTGGCGGGGGGGCCGATTTCAGAGACCCAGTACTTC
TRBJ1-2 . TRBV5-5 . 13 CASSLPEDYGYTF TGTGCCAGCAGCTTGCCGGAAGACTATGGCTACACCTTC
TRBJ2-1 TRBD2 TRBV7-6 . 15 CASSPLAAGYNEQFF TGTGCCAGCAGCCCCCTAGCGGCCGGCTACAATGAGCAGTTCTTC